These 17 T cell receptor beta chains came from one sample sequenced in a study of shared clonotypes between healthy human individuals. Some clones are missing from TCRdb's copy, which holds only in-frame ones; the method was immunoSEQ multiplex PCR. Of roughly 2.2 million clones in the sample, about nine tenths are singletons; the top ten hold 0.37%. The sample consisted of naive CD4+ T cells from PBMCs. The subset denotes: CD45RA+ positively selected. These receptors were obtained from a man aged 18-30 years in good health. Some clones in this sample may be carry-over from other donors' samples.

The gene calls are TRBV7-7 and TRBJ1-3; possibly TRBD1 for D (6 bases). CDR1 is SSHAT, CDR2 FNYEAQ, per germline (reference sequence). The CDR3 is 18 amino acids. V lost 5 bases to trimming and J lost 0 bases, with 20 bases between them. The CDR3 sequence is CASSQMGYTGNSGNTIYF. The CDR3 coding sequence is TGTGCCAGCAGCCAAATGGGTTATACAGGGAACTCTGGAAACACCATATATTTT.

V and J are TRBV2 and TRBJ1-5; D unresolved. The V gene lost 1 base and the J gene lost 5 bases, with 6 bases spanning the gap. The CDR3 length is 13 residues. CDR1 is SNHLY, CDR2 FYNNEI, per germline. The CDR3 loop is CASSEVGDQPQHF. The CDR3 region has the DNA TGTGCCAGCAGTGAAGTTGGGGATCAGCCCCAGCATTTT.

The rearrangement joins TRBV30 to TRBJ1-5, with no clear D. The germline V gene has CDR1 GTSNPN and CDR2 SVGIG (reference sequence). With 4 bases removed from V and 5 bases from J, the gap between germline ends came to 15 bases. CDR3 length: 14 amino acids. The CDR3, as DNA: TGTGCCTGGAATTCTGCAGGTTGGGATCAGCCCCAGCATTTT. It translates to CAWNSAGWDQPQHF.

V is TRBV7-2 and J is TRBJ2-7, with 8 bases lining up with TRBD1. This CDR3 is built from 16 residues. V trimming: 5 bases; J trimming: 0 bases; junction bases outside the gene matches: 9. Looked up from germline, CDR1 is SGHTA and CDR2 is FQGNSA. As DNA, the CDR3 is TGTGCCAGCAGCCTTTTAGGACAGGGTTACTCCTACGAGCAGTACTTC. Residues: CASSLLGQGYSYEQYF.

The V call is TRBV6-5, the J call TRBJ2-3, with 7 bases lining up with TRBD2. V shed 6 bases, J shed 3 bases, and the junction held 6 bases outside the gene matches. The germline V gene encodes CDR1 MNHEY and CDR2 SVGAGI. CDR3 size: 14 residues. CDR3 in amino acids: CASSPAGRTDTQYF. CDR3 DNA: TGTGCCAGCAGCCCAGCGGGGAGGACAGATACGCAGTATTTT.

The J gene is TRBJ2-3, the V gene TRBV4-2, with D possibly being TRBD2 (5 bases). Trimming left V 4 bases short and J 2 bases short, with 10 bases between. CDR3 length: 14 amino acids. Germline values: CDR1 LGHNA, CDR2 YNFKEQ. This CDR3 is CASSPTGFTDTQYF. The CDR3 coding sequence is TGTGCCAGCAGCCCGACGGGATTCACAGATACGCAGTATTTT.

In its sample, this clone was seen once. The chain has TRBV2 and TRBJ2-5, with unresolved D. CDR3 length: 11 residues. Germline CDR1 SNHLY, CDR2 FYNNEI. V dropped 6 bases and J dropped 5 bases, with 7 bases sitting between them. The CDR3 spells CASRPGETQYF. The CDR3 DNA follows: TGTGCCAGCAGGCCCGGGGAGACCCAGTACTTC. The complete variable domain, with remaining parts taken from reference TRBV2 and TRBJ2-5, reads EPEVTQTPSHQVTQMGQEVILRCVPISNHLYFYWYRQILGQKVEFLVSFYNNEISEKSEIFDDQFSVERPDGSNFTLKIRSTKLEDSAMYFCASRPGETQYFGPGTRLLVL.

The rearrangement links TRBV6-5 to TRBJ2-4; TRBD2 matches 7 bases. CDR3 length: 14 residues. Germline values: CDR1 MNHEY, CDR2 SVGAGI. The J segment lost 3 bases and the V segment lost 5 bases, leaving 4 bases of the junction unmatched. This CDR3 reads CASSASGYKNIQYF. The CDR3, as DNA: TGTGCCAGCAGTGCTAGCGGCTACAAAAACATTCAGTACTTC.

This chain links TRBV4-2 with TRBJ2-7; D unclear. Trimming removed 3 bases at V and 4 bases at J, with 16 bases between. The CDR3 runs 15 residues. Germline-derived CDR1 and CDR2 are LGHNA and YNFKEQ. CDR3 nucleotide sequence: TGTGCCAGCAGCCAGGTAGTCCTAGTGGGGTACGAGCAGTACTTC. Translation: CASSQVVLVGYEQYF.

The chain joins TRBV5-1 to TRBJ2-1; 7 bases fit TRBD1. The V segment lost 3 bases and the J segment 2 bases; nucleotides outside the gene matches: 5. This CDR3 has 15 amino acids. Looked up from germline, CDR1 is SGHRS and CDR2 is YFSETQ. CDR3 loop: CASSWDSRTYNEQFF. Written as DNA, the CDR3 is TGCGCCAGCAGCTGGGACAGTCGGACCTACAATGAGCAGTTCTTC.

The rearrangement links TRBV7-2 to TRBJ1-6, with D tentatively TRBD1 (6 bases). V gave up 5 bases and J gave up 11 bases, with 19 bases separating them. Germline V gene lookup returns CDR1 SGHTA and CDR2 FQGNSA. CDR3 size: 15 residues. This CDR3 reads CASSLTQGGRTPLHF. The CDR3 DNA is TGTGCCAGCAGCCTAACCCAAGGGGGGCGGACACCCCTCCACTTT.

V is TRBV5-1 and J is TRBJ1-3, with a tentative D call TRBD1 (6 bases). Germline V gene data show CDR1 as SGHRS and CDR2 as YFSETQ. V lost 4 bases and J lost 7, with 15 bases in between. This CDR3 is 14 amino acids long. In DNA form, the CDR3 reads TGCGCCAGCAGCCCGCCGGGGCAGGGGAACACCATATATTTT. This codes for CASSPPGQGNTIYF.

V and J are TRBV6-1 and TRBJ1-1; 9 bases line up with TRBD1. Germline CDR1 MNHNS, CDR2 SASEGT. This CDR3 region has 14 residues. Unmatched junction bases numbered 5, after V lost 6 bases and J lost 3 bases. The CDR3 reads CASSWGQGYTEAFF. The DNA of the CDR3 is TGTGCCAGCAGCTGGGGACAGGGATACACTGAAGCTTTCTTT.

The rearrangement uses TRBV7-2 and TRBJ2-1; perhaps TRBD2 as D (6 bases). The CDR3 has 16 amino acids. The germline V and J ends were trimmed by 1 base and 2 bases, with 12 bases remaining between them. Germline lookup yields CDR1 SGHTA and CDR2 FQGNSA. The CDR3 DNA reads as TGTGCCAGCAGCTTAGATGCGGGAAATACCTACAATGAGCAGTTCTTC. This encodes CASSLDAGNTYNEQFF.

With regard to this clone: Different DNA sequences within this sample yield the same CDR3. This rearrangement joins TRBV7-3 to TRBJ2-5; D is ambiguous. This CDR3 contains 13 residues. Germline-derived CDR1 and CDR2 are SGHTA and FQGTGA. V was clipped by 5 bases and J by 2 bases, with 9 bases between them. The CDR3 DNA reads TGTGCCAGCAGCCCCGGCACGCAAGAGACCCAGTACTTC. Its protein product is CASSPGTQETQYF.

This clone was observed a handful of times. The CDR3 reads CAWSGGRAEKLFF. CDR3 DNA sequence: TGTGCCTGGAGTGGGGGTCGCGCTGAAAAACTGTTTTTT. This chain connects TRBV30 to TRBJ1-4; D call uncertain. V dropped 1 base and J dropped 7 bases, with 10 bases sitting between them. The CDR3 has 13 amino acids. Germline V gene sequence: CDR1 GTSNPN, CDR2 SVGIG (reference sequence).

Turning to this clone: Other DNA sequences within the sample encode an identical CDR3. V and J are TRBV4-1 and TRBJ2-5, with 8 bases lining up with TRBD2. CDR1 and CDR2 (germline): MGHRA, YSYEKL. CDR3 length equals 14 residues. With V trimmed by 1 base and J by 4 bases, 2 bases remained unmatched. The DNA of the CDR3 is TGCGCCAGCAGCCAAGGGCTAGCGGGAGAGACCCAGTACTTC. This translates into CASSQGLAGETQYF.